Sequencing of this T cell receptor (beta chain) was carried out in a study of blood T cell repertoires in COVID-19. Overall study: Sites across the United States, Italy and Spain contributed samples from acute and convalescent COVID-19. T cells, B-cell-depleted T cells, or PBMCs supplied cDNA or gDNA.

Trimming cost V 9 bases and J 1 base, with 10 bases left between them. Germline CDR1 reads LGHNT; CDR2 reads FRNRAP. CDR3 length: 12 amino acids. Sequenced by immunoSEQ multiplex PCR; TCRdb stores in-frame clones only, minus some. The table includes 150,000 or so clones, approximately 78% detected once. The J gene is TRBJ2-7, the V gene TRBV12-5, with D possibly being TRBD1 (6 bases). The receptor was derived from a human donor in a cohort sampled during active COVID-19. The sample consisted of peripheral blood. The CDR3 region has the DNA TGTGCTAGCAGGACAGATTCCTACGAGCAGTACTTC. Its protein product is CASRTDSYEQYF.